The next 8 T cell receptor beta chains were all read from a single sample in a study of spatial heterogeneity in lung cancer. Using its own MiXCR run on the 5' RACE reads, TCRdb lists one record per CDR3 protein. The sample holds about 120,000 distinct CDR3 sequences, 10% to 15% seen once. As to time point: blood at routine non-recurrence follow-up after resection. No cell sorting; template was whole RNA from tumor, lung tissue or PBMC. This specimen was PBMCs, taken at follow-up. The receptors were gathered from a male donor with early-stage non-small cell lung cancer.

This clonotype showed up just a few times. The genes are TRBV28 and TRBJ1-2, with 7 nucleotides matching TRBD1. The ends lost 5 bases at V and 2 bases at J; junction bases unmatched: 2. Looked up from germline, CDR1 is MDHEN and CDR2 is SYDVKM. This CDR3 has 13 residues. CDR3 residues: CASSAGQNYGYTF. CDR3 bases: TGTGCCAGCAGTGCGGGACAGAACTATGGCTACACCTTC.

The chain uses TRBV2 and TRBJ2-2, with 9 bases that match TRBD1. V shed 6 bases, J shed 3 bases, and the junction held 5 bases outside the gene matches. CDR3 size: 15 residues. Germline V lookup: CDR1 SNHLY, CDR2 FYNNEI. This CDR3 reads CASRGTGGDTGELFF. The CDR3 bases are TGTGCCAGCAGAGGTACAGGGGGCGACACCGGGGAGCTGTTTTTT.

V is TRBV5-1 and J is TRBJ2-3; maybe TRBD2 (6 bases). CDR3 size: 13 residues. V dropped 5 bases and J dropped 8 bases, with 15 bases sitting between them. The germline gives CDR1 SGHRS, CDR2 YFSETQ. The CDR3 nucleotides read TGCGCCAGCAGAGATAGCGGAGCAGCTACGCAGTATTTT. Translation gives CASRDSGAATQYF.

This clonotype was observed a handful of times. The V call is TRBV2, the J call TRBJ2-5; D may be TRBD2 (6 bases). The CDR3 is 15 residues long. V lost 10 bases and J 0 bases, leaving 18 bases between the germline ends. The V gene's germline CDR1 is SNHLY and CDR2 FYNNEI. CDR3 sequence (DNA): TGTGCCACGATCGTGGGACTCAAGTACCAAGAGACCCAGTACTTC. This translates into CATIVGLKYQETQYF.

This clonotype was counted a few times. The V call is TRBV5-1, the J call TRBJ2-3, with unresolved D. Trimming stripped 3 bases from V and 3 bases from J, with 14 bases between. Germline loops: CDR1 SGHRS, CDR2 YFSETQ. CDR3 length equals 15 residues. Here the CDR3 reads CASSWLNLETDTQYF. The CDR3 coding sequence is TGCGCCAGCAGCTGGTTAAACCTAGAAACAGATACGCAGTATTTT. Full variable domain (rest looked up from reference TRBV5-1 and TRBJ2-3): KAGVTQTPRYLIKTRGQQVTLSCSPISGHRSVSWYQQTPGQGLQFLFEYFSETQRNKGNFPGRFSGRQFSNSRSEMNVSTLELGDSALYLCASSWLNLETDTQYFGPGTRLTVL.

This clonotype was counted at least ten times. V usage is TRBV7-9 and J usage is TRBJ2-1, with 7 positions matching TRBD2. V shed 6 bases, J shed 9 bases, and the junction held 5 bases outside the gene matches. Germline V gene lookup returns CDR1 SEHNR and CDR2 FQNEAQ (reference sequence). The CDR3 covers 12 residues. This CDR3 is CASSRLAAEQFF. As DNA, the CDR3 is TGTGCCAGCAGTCGACTAGCAGCTGAGCAGTTCTTC.

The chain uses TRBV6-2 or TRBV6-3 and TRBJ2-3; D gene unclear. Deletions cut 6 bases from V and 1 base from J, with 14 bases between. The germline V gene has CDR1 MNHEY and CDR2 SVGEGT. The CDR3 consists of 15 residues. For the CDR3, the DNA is TGTGCCAGCAGCACTCGGAGCATCGGCACAGATACGCAGTATTTT. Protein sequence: CASSTRSIGTDTQYF.

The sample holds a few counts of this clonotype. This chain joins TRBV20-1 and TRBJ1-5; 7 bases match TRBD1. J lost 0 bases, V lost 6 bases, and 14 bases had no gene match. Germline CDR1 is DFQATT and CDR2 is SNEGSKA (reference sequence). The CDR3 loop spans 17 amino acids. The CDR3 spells CSAFSGGGRVSNQPQHF. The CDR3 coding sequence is TGCAGTGCCTTTTCAGGGGGGGGACGCGTTAGCAATCAGCCCCAGCATTTT.